This T cell receptor beta chain was sequenced during a study of regulatory T cells in long-lasting Graves disease. Time point meaning: newly diagnosed GD, antithyroid drugs for less than 3 months. The TCR library used RNA extracted from PBMCs. Germline V gene data show CDR1 as SEHNR and CDR2 as FQNEAQ (reference sequence). The CDR3 extends over 15 amino acids. Trimming removed 5 bases from V and 4 bases from J; junction bases left unmatched: 4. iRepertoire HTBI primers and Arm-PCR of CDR3 regions built TCR beta libraries. Each CDR3 protein is one row after TCRdb ran MiXCR on the multiplex PCR reads. The sample has 440,000 or so distinct CDR3 sequences; 16% are singletons. This same sample was also part of a study on T cells in Graves' hyperthyroidism and ophthalmopathy. That publication notes: Through a model of 13 V-J features, ophthalmopathy was separated from stable hyperthyroidism.

The TCR originated in a woman in her 30s with Graves disease. V gene TRBV7-9 combines with J gene TRBJ2-1, with 11 bases lining up with TRBD2. This specimen was peripheral blood mononuclear cells (PBMCs), taken at new diagnosis, from a patient treated with antithyroid drugs. The CDR3 here is CASSKIAGGYNEQFF. DNA of the CDR3: TGTGCCAGCAGCAAAATAGCGGGAGGGTACAATGAGCAGTTCTTC. The whole variable domain, remainder taken from reference TRBV7-9 and TRBJ2-1, is DTGVSQNPRHKITKRGQNVTFRCDPISEHNRLYWYRQTLGQGPEFLTYFQNEAQLEKSRLLSDRFSAERPKGSFSTLEIQRTEQGDSAMYLCASSKIAGGYNEQFFGPGTRLTVL.